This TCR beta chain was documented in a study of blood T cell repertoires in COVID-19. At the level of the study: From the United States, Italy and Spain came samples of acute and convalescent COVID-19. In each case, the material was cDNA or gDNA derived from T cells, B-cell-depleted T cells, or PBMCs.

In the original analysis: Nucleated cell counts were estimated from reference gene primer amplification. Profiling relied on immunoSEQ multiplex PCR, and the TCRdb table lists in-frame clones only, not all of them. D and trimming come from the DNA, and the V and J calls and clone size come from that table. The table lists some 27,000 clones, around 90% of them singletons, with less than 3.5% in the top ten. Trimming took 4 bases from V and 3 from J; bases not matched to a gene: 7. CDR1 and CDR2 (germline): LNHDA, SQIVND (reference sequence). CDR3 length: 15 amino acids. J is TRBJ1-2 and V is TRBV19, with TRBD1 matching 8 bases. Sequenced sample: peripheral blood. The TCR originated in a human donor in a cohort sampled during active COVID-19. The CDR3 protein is CASSTLPTGDYGYTF. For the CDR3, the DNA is TGTGCCAGTAGTACTCTCCCGACAGGGGACTATGGCTACACCTTC.